A selection of T cell receptor beta chains follows, all from one sample in a study of OX40 agonist ivuxolimab in advanced cancers. TCRdb's table, derived via immunoSEQ multiplex PCR, lists solely in-frame clones and lacks some. The table lists 28,000 or so clones, 70% to 90% of them singletons, with roughly 37% in the top ten. The specimen was CD4+ or CD8+ T cells sorted from blood, collected in a trial of the OX40 agonist ivuxolimab. The receptors were gathered from an adult with an advanced solid tumor such as melanoma, head and neck, liver or kidney cancer. CDR3s include the opening cysteine and the closing phenylalanine or tryptophan. Fields, in order: clone size, D gene, J gene, V gene, CDR3 protein, CDR3 DNA. The D gene is left open where the match is weak. Clone size, where shown, is once, few, many, or a class for clones that have expanded.

>few|-|TRBJ1-1|TRBV12-2
CASRRRGTTEAFF
TGTGCAAGTCGCCGGCGAGGTACCACTGAAGCTTTCTTT
>-|TRBD1|TRBJ2-1|TRBV5-1
CASSTTGTGYNEQFF
TGCGCCAGCAGCACCACCGGGACAGGGTACAATGAGCAGTTCTTC
>-|TRBD1|TRBJ1-1|TRBV28
CASSNRGFRTEAFF
TGTGCCAGCAGCAACAGGGGGTTTAGGACTGAAGCTTTCTTT
>-|TRBD2|TRBJ2-2|TRBV19
CASSIPYSGRSSGELFF
TGTGCCAGTAGTATTCCCTATAGCGGGAGATCTTCCGGGGAGCTGTTTTTT
>-|-|TRBJ1-2|TRBV4-1
CASSPNLGEGYGYTF
TGCGCCAGCAGTCCTAACCTAGGGGAAGGCTATGGCTACACCTTC
>-|-|TRBJ1-1|TRBV18
CASSPDGFGEAFF
TGTGCCAGCTCACCAGACGGTTTCGGTGAAGCTTTCTTT
>-|-|TRBJ1-1|TRBV18
CASSPPGEIMNTEAFF
TGTGCCAGCTCACCACCGGGTGAGATTATGAACACTGAAGCTTTCTTT
>-|-|TRBJ2-1|TRBV7-9
CASTLAQSRDEQFF
TGTGCCAGCACCCTAGCCCAGTCGAGGGATGAGCAGTTCTTC
>-|-|TRBJ2-2|TRBV28
CASGDMVPGELFF
TGTGCCAGCGGTGACATGGTTCCTGGGGAGCTGTTTTTT
>-|-|TRBJ2-7|TRBV7-9
CASSYSGPSDEQYF
TGTGCCAGCAGCTATAGCGGACCTAGCGACGAGCAGTACTTC
>few|TRBD1|TRBJ1-1|TRBV2
CASSSERQGTEAFF
TGTGCCAGCAGTTCAGAACGACAGGGCACTGAAGCTTTCTTT
>-|-|TRBJ2-3|TRBV9
CASSRSGVPTDTQYF
TGTGCCAGCAGCCGATCCGGGGTCCCCACAGATACGCAGTATTTT
>-|-|TRBJ2-7|TRBV10-3
CAITPSGGTYEQYF
TGTGCCATCACCCCGAGTGGCGGTACCTACGAGCAGTACTTC
>-|TRBD1|TRBJ2-7|TRBV18
CASSTNPGQGNEQYF
TGTGCCAGCTCAACAAATCCGGGACAGGGGAACGAGCAGTACTTC
>once|-|TRBJ2-1|TRBV13
CASNDQGNEQFF
TGTGCCAGCAACGACCAGGGCAATGAGCAGTTCTTC
>-|-|TRBJ1-5|TRBV28
CAVNRDRAGQPQHF
TGTGCCGTAAACAGGGACCGGGCGGGTCAGCCCCAGCATTTT
>-|TRBD1|TRBJ2-1|TRBV6-4
CASSEEGTGKNEQFF
TGTGCCAGCAGTGAGGAAGGGACAGGTAAAAATGAGCAGTTCTTC
>-|-|TRBJ2-2|TRBV28
CASSLSGTRDGELFF
TGTGCCAGCAGTTTATCGGGGACAAGGGACGGGGAGCTGTTTTTT
>-|-|TRBJ2-7|TRBV4-3
CASSQVESSSYEQYF
TGCGCCAGCAGCCAAGTTGAATCTAGCTCCTACGAGCAGTACTTC
>-|TRBD2|TRBJ2-7|TRBV5-6
CASSLVRGRVYEQYF
TGTGCCAGCAGCCTGGTTCGCGGGAGAGTCTACGAGCAGTACTTC
>-|-|TRBJ2-1|TRBV6-6
CASSYSKISGDEQFF
TGTGCCAGCAGTTACTCGAAAATATCGGGGGATGAGCAGTTCTTC
>-|-|TRBJ2-3|TRBV27
CASGGTDTQYF
TGTGCCAGCGGGGGAACAGATACGCAGTATTTT
>-|-|TRBJ1-2|TRBV4-1
CASSHDSYGYTF
TGCGCCAGCAGCCATGACAGTTATGGCTACACCTTC
>-|-|TRBJ2-1|TRBV6-1
CASSAADSYNEQFF
TGTGCCAGCAGTGCGGCCGATTCCTACAATGAGCAGTTCTTC
>-|-|TRBJ2-7|TRBV30
CASGDYEQYF
TGTGCCTCAGGGGACTACGAGCAGTACTTC
>-|-|TRBJ1-1|TRBV29-1
CSVDGHLNTEAFF
TGCAGCGTGGACGGACATTTGAACACTGAAGCTTTCTTT